The 14 T cell receptor beta chains in this list originate from one sample, sequenced in a study of blood T cell repertoires in COVID-19. The repertoire was sequenced with immunoSEQ multiplex PCR; TCRdb's copy has only in-frame clones and lacks some. The repertoire holds approximately 120,000 clones, around 82% seen once, with about 4.5% in the top ten. Sequenced input: peripheral blood. These receptor sequences come from a human donor in a cohort sampled during active or convalescent COVID-19.

This clone has only one observation. The CDR3 coding sequence is TGTGCCTGGAGTTCTACTCGGACAGGCTACACTGAAGCTTTCTTT. Translating gives CAWSSTRTGYTEAFF. This chain links TRBV30 with TRBJ1-1; the match to TRBD1 covers 7 bases. V was clipped by 2 bases and J by 3 bases; unmatched bases: 9. Germline CDR1 reads GTSNPN; CDR2 reads SVGIG (reference sequence). This CDR3 is 15 amino acids long.

This sequence joins TRBV19 and TRBJ1-4, with D unresolved. In germline, CDR1 is LNHDA, CDR2 SQIVND (reference sequence). The CDR3 runs 12 residues. V gave up 1 base and J gave up 8 bases, with 5 bases separating them. CDR3 region: CASSIGREKLFF. The CDR3, as DNA: TGTGCCAGTAGTATAGGGCGGGAAAAACTGTTTTTT.

The chain joins TRBV28 to TRBJ1-2; 8 bases line up with TRBD1. CDR1 MDHEN and CDR2 SYDVKM come from the germline V gene. V shed 5 bases, J shed 8 bases, and the junction held 7 bases outside the gene matches. CDR3 size: 13 residues. DNA for the CDR3: TGTGCCAGCAGTCTTGCCAGGGGGCTCGGCTACACCTTC. It specifies CASSLARGLGYTF.

This clone occurred a few times. Here the CDR3 DNA reads TGTGCCATCAGTGAGAGACAGGGTACGCAGTATTTT. This sequence encodes CAISERQGTQYF. The rearrangement uses TRBV10-3 and TRBJ2-3; 7 positions agree with TRBD1. The CDR3 runs to 12 residues. V lost 2 bases and J lost 8; bases outside the gene matches: 1. Germline assignment: CDR1 ENHRY and CDR2 SYGVKD.

This rearrangement joins TRBV6-4 to TRBJ1-1; 10 bases fit TRBD1. V shed 6 bases, J shed 3 bases, and the junction held 7 bases outside the gene matches. Per germline, CDR1 MRHNA and CDR2 SNTAGT. The CDR3 runs to 15 residues. CDR3 coding DNA: TGTGCCAGCAGGGGGACAGGGGTCAAGGACACTGAAGCTTTCTTT. It translates to CASRGTGVKDTEAFF.

The genes are TRBV27 and TRBJ2-1; 7 bases fit TRBD2. Germline loops: CDR1 MNHEY, CDR2 SMNVEV (reference sequence). This CDR3 is 14 amino acids long. V dropped 6 bases and J dropped 6; count of bases not matched to a gene: 8. This chain's CDR3 is CASSPGWGGNEQFF. In DNA, the CDR3 is TGTGCCAGCAGCCCGGGGTGGGGGGGCAATGAGCAGTTCTTC.

This clone was observed a handful of times. The chain joins TRBV28 to TRBJ1-4; 7 bases fit TRBD1. V lost 6 bases and J lost 8; bases outside the gene matches: 9. Germline loops: CDR1 MDHEN, CDR2 SYDVKM. This CDR3 contains 14 residues. The CDR3 nucleotides are TGTGCCAGCAGACCCGACAGGGTTCGCGAAAAACTGTTTTTT. Residues: CASRPDRVREKLFF.

The chain combines TRBV4-1 with TRBJ2-2; D is perhaps TRBD1 (6 bases). This CDR3 contains 18 residues. V lost 1 base to trimming and J lost 3 bases, with 18 bases between them. CDR1 is MGHRA, CDR2 YSYEKL, per germline. CDR3 protein: CASSQGGPGVLDTGELFF. In DNA form, the CDR3 reads TGCGCCAGCAGCCAAGGGGGGCCAGGGGTGTTGGACACCGGGGAGCTGTTTTTT.

The chain carries TRBV5-1 and TRBJ2-5, with TRBD1 matching 7 bases. Germline V lookup: CDR1 SGHRS, CDR2 YFSETQ. CDR3 size: 14 residues. The V segment lost 2 bases and the J segment 3 bases; nucleotides outside the gene matches: 4. The CDR3 DNA sequence: TGCGCCAGCAGCTTAACTGGGACAGAAGAGACCCAGTACTTC. It yields the protein CASSLTGTEETQYF.

The CDR3 protein is CASSSLLVQNEQFF. CDR3 DNA: TGTGCCAGCAGTTCGCTTCTAGTCCAGAATGAGCAGTTCTTC. The chain carries TRBV28 and TRBJ2-1; D is undetermined. V was shortened by 4 bases and J by 7 bases, with 14 bases between the two germline ends. The CDR3 is 14 amino acids. From germline, CDR1 is MDHEN and CDR2 SYDVKM.

The chain uses TRBV27 and TRBJ1-6; D gene uncertain. This CDR3 spans 13 amino acids. CDR1 and CDR2 (germline): MNHEY, SMNVEV (reference sequence). Trimming shortened V by 4 bases and J by 9 bases, and 10 bases separated the two germline ends. The CDR3 here is CASSSPPPSPLHF. As DNA, the CDR3 is TGTGCCAGCAGTTCTCCTCCCCCTTCACCCCTCCACTTT.

The chain recombines TRBV19 with TRBJ2-5, with a possible D match to TRBD1 (6 bases). This CDR3 contains 13 residues. V shed 6 bases and J shed 1 base, with 9 bases lying between them. CDR1 LNHDA and CDR2 SQIVND come from the germline V gene (reference sequence). The CDR3 region has the DNA TGTGCCAGTAGCTGGACAGTCCAAGAGACCCAGTACTTC. Residues: CASSWTVQETQYF.

There are many counts of this clone. The chain recombines TRBV2 with TRBJ2-1; 10 bases line up with TRBD2. The CDR3 totals 13 residues. J lost 8 bases, V lost 4 bases, and 2 bases had no gene match. Germline CDR1 reads SNHLY; CDR2 reads FYNNEI. CDR3 coding DNA: TGTGCCAGCAGTGGGCTAGCGGGAGATGAGCAGTTCTTC. Protein: CASSGLAGDEQFF.

Comment on this clone: One junction end disagrees with the germline gene, perhaps due to a read error. The chain couples TRBV19 to TRBJ2-1; 7 bases match TRBD1. This CDR3 has 11 residues. Germline CDR1 and CDR2: LNHDA and SQIVND (reference sequence). The CDR3 DNA reads as TGTGCGTCCGCCCTGGGGCAGGGGGTGATCTTC. Residues: CASALGQGVIF.